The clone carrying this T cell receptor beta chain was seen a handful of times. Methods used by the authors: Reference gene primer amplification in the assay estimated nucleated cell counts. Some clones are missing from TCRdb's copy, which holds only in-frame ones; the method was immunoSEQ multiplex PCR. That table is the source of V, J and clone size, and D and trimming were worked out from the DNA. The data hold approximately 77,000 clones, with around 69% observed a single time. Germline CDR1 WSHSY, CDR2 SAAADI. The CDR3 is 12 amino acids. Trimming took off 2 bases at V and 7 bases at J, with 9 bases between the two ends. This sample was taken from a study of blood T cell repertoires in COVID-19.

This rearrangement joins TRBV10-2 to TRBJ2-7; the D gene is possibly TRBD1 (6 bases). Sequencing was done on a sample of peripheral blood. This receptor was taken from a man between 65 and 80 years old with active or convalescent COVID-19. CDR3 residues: CASSEGTGEQYF. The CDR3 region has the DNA TGCGCCAGCAGTGAGGGAACAGGGGAGCAGTACTTC.